The T cell receptor beta chain described here comes from a study of neoadjuvant anti-PD-1 for oral cavity cancer. Germline values: CDR1 SGHVS, CDR2 FQNEAQ. The CDR3 totals 13 residues. V lost 7 bases to trimming and J lost 4 bases, with 13 bases between them. Method: immunoSEQ multiplex PCR; TCRdb's copy keeps in-frame clones and lacks some. The sample lists some 70,000 clones; around 84% were seen once. Sample time point: after neoadjuvant nivolumab, at surgical resection. Patients had newly diagnosed, untreated stage II-IVA oral cavity squamous cell carcinoma. This chain connects TRBV7-8 to TRBJ2-5; D possibly corresponds to TRBD1 (6 bases). The specimen comprised PBMCs, sampled after nivolumab (anti-PD-1) treatment. This clonotype was sampled from a person aged 35-80 years with oral cavity squamous cell carcinoma. The DNA for the CDR3 is TGTGCCAGCACCCAGGGGCCAGGAGAGACCCAGTACTTC. Its translation: CASTQGPGETQYF. Using reference TRBV7-8 and TRBJ2-5 for the parts outside the CDR3, the full variable domain is GAGVSQSPRYKVAKRGQDVALRCDPISGHVSLFWYQQALGQGPEFLTYFQNEAQLDKSGLPSDRFFAERPEGSVSTLKIQRTQQEDSAVYLCASTQGPGETQYFGPGTRLLVL.